Below are 30 T cell receptor beta chains sequenced from a single sample in a study of T cells in Graves' hyperthyroidism and ophthalmopathy. Amplification of TCR beta CDR3 regions used RNA as the template. RT-PCR in the first round (using the HTBI primer set) targeted the TCR CDR3. Via MiXCR, TCRdb re-called the multiplex PCR reads, giving one row per CDR3 protein. The top ten clones hold 8% to 9% of a sample with some 800,000 distinct CDR3 sequences, over 35% of them seen once. Sequencing was carried out using blood. These receptors were obtained from a man aged 18 to 30 with Graves' hyperthyroidism.

The chain uses TRBV29-1 and TRBJ2-7; the match to TRBD1 covers 9 bases. The CDR3 has 13 residues. Unmatched junction bases numbered 9, after V lost 4 bases and J lost 8 bases. Germline V gene sequence: CDR1 SQVTM, CDR2 ANQGSEA. The CDR3 DNA follows: TGCAGCGTTGTGGGGACAGGGATCTATCAGCAGTACTTC. It codes for CSVVGTGIYQQYF.

In regard to this clonotype: This may be a read error: a much more frequent sequence differs by one nucleotide. Likely a read error: the CDR3 ends without its conserved phenylalanine or tryptophan. The chain links TRBV19 to TRBJ1-1, with TRBD1 as a possible D gene (5 bases). The CDR3 consists of 15 residues. CDR1 is LNHDA, CDR2 SQIVND, per germline (reference sequence). V was clipped by 4 bases and J by 3 bases, with 15 bases between them. The DNA of the CDR3 is TGTGCCAGTAGTACTACCCCGGGGGGATACACTGAAGCTTTCCTT. Encoded protein: CASSTTPGGYTEAFL.

CDR3 sequence reads: CSVLWVGNKKLFF. Written as DNA, the CDR3 is TGCAGCGTTCTATGGGTGGGAAATAAAAAACTGTTTTTT. This chain uses TRBV29-1 with TRBJ1-4; D ambiguous. The V gene lost 5 bases and the J gene lost 9 bases, with 16 bases spanning the gap. Germline CDR1 SQVTM, CDR2 ANQGSEA. CDR3 length equals 13 residues.

This clonotype was observed many times. V gene TRBV24-1 combines with J gene TRBJ2-2; 7 nucleotides agree with TRBD2. Trimming removed 7 bases from V and 7 bases from J; junction bases left unmatched: 14. This CDR3 spans 16 amino acids. From germline, CDR1 is KGHDR and CDR2 SFDVKD. CDR3 region: CATSPRGRANGGELFF. The DNA for the CDR3 is TGTGCCACCAGCCCGCGGGGGAGGGCCAACGGCGGGGAGCTGTTTTTT.

There are many counts of this clonotype. The chain joins TRBV7-3 to TRBJ2-5; D gene uncertain. V lost 2 bases to trimming and J lost 5 bases, with 9 bases between them. The CDR3 is 13 residues long. In germline, CDR1 is SGHTA, CDR2 FQGTGA. The CDR3 region has the DNA TGTGCCAGCAGCTTAGTTTTCGGGGAGACCCAGTACTTC. Its protein product is CASSLVFGETQYF.

About this clonotype itself: One junction end does not reproduce the germline sequence, and a read error may be involved. This chain uses TRBV7-9 with TRBJ1-5, with D perhaps matching TRBD1 (5 bases). CDR1 and CDR2 (germline): SEHNR, FQNEAQ (reference sequence). The CDR3 extends over 15 amino acids. The CDR3 DNA reads TGCGCCAGCAGCCACCTACTGACAGACAATCAGCCCCAGCATTTT. As protein: CASSHLLTDNQPQHF.

The chain employs TRBV2 and TRBJ1-2; D not certain. With 8 bases removed from V and 6 bases from J, the gap between germline ends came to 16 bases. The V gene's germline CDR1 is SNHLY and CDR2 FYNNEI. The CDR3 sequence is 13 residues long. DNA for the CDR3: TGTGCCAGCTGGCTAGGAGGCGGCGATGGCTACACCTTC. Translating it yields CASWLGGGDGYTF.

In this sample, this clonotype turned up a few times. V is TRBV9 and J is TRBJ2-7; 9 bases line up with TRBD1. CDR1 SGDLS and CDR2 YYNGEE come from the germline V gene. V shed 3 bases and J 3 bases; nucleotides not matched to a gene: 4. The CDR3 has 14 residues. In nucleotides, the CDR3 is TGTGCCAGCAGCGCCGGGACAGGGCTCTACGAGCAGTACTTC. Amino acid sequence: CASSAGTGLYEQYF.

This clonotype was observed a few times. This chain links TRBV20-1 with TRBJ1-5; TRBD1 is a possible D gene (5 bases). The CDR3 contains 14 residues. The V end lost 5 bases, the J end lost 2 bases, and 13 bases lay between the germline ends. Germline CDR1 reads DFQATT; CDR2 reads SNEGSKA (reference sequence). CDR3 sequence (DNA): TGCAGTGCTGTCCGGGACCGCGGCAATCAGCCCCAGCATTTT. This translates into CSAVRDRGNQPQHF.

This clonotype was seen a few times. The V and J genes are TRBV2 and TRBJ2-2; D may correspond to TRBD1 or TRBD2 (5 bases each). The CDR3 is 15 residues long. V lost 6 bases and J lost 2, with 13 bases in between. CDR1 SNHLY and CDR2 FYNNEI come from the germline V gene. In DNA, the CDR3 is TGTGCCAGCAGGGTGGGACGTCCTAACACCGGGGAGCTGTTTTTT. Translation: CASRVGRPNTGELFF.

This sequence joins TRBV29-1 and TRBJ1-2; D is possibly TRBD1 (5 bases). From germline, CDR1 is SQVTM and CDR2 ANQGSEA. This CDR3 comprises 13 residues. Trimming took 8 bases from V and 0 from J, leaving 13 bases between them. Here the CDR3 reads CSFRTTPNYGYTF. In nucleotides, the CDR3 is TGCAGCTTTAGGACAACACCTAACTATGGCTACACCTTC.

This clonotype was recorded many times. The V call is TRBV19, the J call TRBJ1-5, with D perhaps matching TRBD1 (6 bases). V was pared by 7 bases and J by 0 bases, with 13 bases between. Per the germline V gene, CDR1 is LNHDA and CDR2 is SQIVND (reference sequence). The CDR3 is made up of 15 amino acids. The CDR3 region has the DNA TGTGCCAGTACCCGGGACAATTATAGCAATCAGCCCCAGCATTTT. This encodes CASTRDNYSNQPQHF. Full variable domain (rest looked up from reference TRBV19 and TRBJ1-5): DGGITQSPKYLFRKEGQNVTLSCEQNLNHDAMYWYRQDPGQGLRLIYYSQIVNDFQKGDIAEGYSVSREKKESFPLTVTSAQKNPTAFYLCASTRDNYSNQPQHFGDGTRLSIL.

This clonotype came up a few times. This rearrangement joins TRBV10-3 to TRBJ2-7; 9 nucleotides align to TRBD1. CDR1 ENHRY and CDR2 SYGVKD come from the germline V gene. The trim removed 10 bases at V and 6 bases at J, leaving 10 bases unmatched. The CDR3 extends over 13 amino acids. CDR3 nucleotides: TGTGCCAGCGGGGACAGGGTGACGACCGAGCAGTACTTC. It encodes CASGDRVTTEQYF.

The chain links TRBV19 to TRBJ2-3; D not resolved. Germline values: CDR1 LNHDA, CDR2 SQIVND (reference sequence). This CDR3 contains 10 residues. The V end was cut by 8 bases, the J end by 1 base, with 1 base between. The CDR3 region has the DNA TGTGCCAGTGGCACAGATACGCAGTATTTT. The encoded protein is CASGTDTQYF. Based on the CDR3 plus reference TRBV19 and TRBJ2-3, the full variable domain is DGGITQSPKYLFRKEGQNVTLSCEQNLNHDAMYWYRQDPGQGLRLIYYSQIVNDFQKGDIAEGYSVSREKKESFPLTVTSAQKNPTAFYLCASGTDTQYFGPGTRLTVL.

The V gene is TRBV7-2, the J gene TRBJ2-7; D call uncertain. Germline loops: CDR1 SGHTA, CDR2 FQGNSA. The CDR3 has 13 residues. V lost 2 bases and J lost 5, with 10 bases in between. The CDR3 sequence is CASSLIGSHEQYF. DNA of the CDR3: TGTGCCAGCAGCTTAATCGGCAGCCACGAGCAGTACTTC.

This clonotype was counted only a few times. This chain uses TRBV10-3 with TRBJ1-5, with 8 bases aligning to TRBD1. The CDR3 covers 12 residues. Germline V gene sequence: CDR1 ENHRY, CDR2 SYGVKD. The junction had 4 bases not matched to a gene; V was cut back by 10 bases and J by 5 bases. CDR3 amino acids: CASQTGDQPQHF. CDR3 DNA sequence: TGTGCCAGCCAGACAGGGGATCAGCCCCAGCATTTT.

The table lists this clonotype with a count of one. The rearrangement links TRBV7-9 to TRBJ2-5, with D possibly matching TRBD2 (5 bases). The CDR3 has 13 amino acids. The germline V gene has CDR1 SEHNR and CDR2 FQNEAQ (reference sequence). Deletions cut 5 bases from V and 11 bases from J, with 18 bases between. Here the CDR3 reads CASSPSGGPLQYF. The CDR3 DNA sequence: TGTGCCAGCAGCCCCTCCGGAGGACCTTTACAGTACTTC.

The gene calls are TRBV7-9 and TRBJ2-3; weak D call: TRBD2 (6 bases). Trimming left V 5 bases short and J 6 bases short, with 24 bases between. The CDR3 totals 17 residues. The germline CDR1 and CDR2 sequences are SEHNR and FQNEAQ (reference sequence). The CDR3, as DNA: TGTGCCAGCAGCGTCCCGGGAGTGGGGTTCTCCTCCGATACGCAGTATTTT. Translated: CASSVPGVGFSSDTQYF.

Concerning this clonotype itself: One junction end does not reproduce the germline sequence, and a read error may be involved. The chain employs TRBV11-2 and TRBJ2-5; D gene ambiguous. Germline V CDR1 and CDR2: SGHAT, FQNNGV. This CDR3 contains 13 residues. CDR3 protein: CARSSIAQETQYF. Here the CDR3 DNA reads TGTGCCCGCAGCTCTATAGCCCAAGAGACCCAGTACTTC.

V usage is TRBV7-2 and J usage is TRBJ1-1; D unclear. Germline lookup yields CDR1 SGHTA and CDR2 FQGNSA. V was shortened by 3 bases and J by 7 bases, with 18 bases between the two germline ends. The CDR3 sequence is 15 residues long. CDR3 sequence (DNA): TGTGCCAGCAGCTTCGGGCGACACCCCGGACTTGAAGCTTTCTTT. It yields the protein CASSFGRHPGLEAFF.

The chain combines TRBV20-1 with TRBJ1-5; 7 bases map to TRBD1. From germline, CDR1 is DFQATT and CDR2 SNEGSKA (reference sequence). V was pared by 1 base and J by 5 bases, with 5 bases of the junction left unmatched. The CDR3 extends over 14 amino acids. The CDR3 DNA is TGCAGTGCTAGAGCCATAACAGGGGATCAGCCCCAGCATTTT. Translation: CSARAITGDQPQHF.

This clonotype was seen at least ten times. The chain employs TRBV7-8 and TRBJ2-6; no clear D gene. This CDR3 region has 11 residues. Germline CDR1 reads SGHVS; CDR2 reads FQNEAQ. Trimming took off 4 bases at V and 12 bases at J, with 7 bases between the two ends. CDR3 DNA: TGTGCCAGCAGCTCGTCTAGCGTCCTGACTTTC. It encodes CASSSSSVLTF.

The V call is TRBV10-2, the J call TRBJ1-5; the D is unclear. CDR1 WSHSY and CDR2 SAAADI come from the germline V gene. V lost 8 bases, J lost 11 bases, and 16 bases lay in between. This CDR3 spans 12 amino acids. The CDR3 is CASEGVAETQHF. The CDR3, as DNA: TGCGCCAGCGAGGGTGTTGCGGAGACCCAGCATTTT.

This chain uses TRBV25-1 with TRBJ2-7; 8 nucleotides match TRBD1. The trim removed 5 bases at V and 7 bases at J, leaving 13 bases unmatched. The CDR3 is made up of 15 amino acids. Germline loops: CDR1 MGHDK, CDR2 SYGVNS. Here the CDR3 DNA reads TGTGCCAGCAGTTACCAGGGGACAGGAGTGGAGGAGCAGTACTTC. This gives the protein CASSYQGTGVEEQYF.

This clonotype was seen repeatedly, ten times or more. The chain has TRBV19 and TRBJ1-5, with a possible D match to TRBD1 (5 bases). The CDR3 covers 14 residues. Trimming pared 5 bases from V and 1 base from J, leaving 9 bases between. From germline, CDR1 is LNHDA and CDR2 SQIVND (reference sequence). CDR3 protein: CASSRDLSNQPQHF. The CDR3 coding sequence is TGTGCCAGTAGTCGGGACCTAAGCAATCAGCCCCAGCATTTT.

The genes are TRBV6-5 and TRBJ1-2; possible D gene TRBD1, 5 bases. V lost 4 bases and J 2 bases, leaving 8 bases between the germline ends. Germline CDR1 MNHEY, CDR2 SVGAGI. This CDR3 is 13 amino acids long. The CDR3 nucleotides read TGTGCCAGCAGTTTCGGGACGAACTATGGCTACACCTTC. This translates into CASSFGTNYGYTF.

The gene calls are TRBV6-2 or TRBV6-3 and TRBJ1-5; a possible D gene is TRBD1 (5 bases). Trimming removed 2 bases from V and 4 bases from J, with 9 bases in between. Germline assignment: CDR1 MNHEY and CDR2 SVGEGT. The CDR3 runs 14 residues. CDR3 bases: TGTGCCAGCAGTTACAGAGGGGATAATCAGCCCCAGCATTTT. This encodes CASSYRGDNQPQHF.

This clonotype was recorded at least ten times. This sequence joins TRBV7-2 and TRBJ2-5; D might be TRBD2 (6 bases). The CDR3 length is 15 residues. V was shortened by 3 bases and J by 4 bases, with 15 bases between the two germline ends. Looked up from germline, CDR1 is SGHTA and CDR2 is FQGNSA. The CDR3: CASSLGGGGRETQYF. The CDR3 bases are TGTGCCAGCAGCTTGGGGGGAGGTGGGCGAGAGACCCAGTACTTC.

The chain joins TRBV12-3 or TRBV12-4 to TRBJ2-7; no clear D. V lost 3 bases to trimming and J lost 3 bases, with 12 bases between them. This CDR3 contains 14 residues. CDR3 in DNA: TGTGCCAGCAGTTTTGGGCAGGAGATCTACGAGCAGTACTTC. Protein sequence: CASSFGQEIYEQYF.

The CDR3 DNA is TGTGCCAGCAGCCAAGCAGGAGGTTCGGCGGGGTCTAATGAAAAACTGTTTTTT. Protein: CASSQAGGSAGSNEKLFF. This chain uses TRBV14 with TRBJ1-4, with D unclear. This CDR3 region has 18 residues. V was cut by 1 base and J by 3 bases, with 18 bases left in between. In germline, CDR1 is SGHDN, CDR2 FVKESK.